The clone carrying this T cell receptor (beta chain) occurred many times. Trimming took off 2 bases at V and 2 bases at J, with 9 bases between the two ends. Germline V gives CDR1 SQVTM, CDR2 ANQGSEA. The CDR3 is 13 residues long. Unique molecular identifiers were linked by the library to individual cDNA molecules. One entry per CDR3 protein results from TCRdb running MiXCR on the RACE reads. Of around 75,000 distinct CDR3 sequences listed, over 9.5% are singletons. This record belongs to a study of human T cells and chemical hapten exposure. Turning to the study itself: Reading of the patch tests, which applied 0.01% DPC to the upper back, occurred at 6 days. A patient group, mainly female, showed alopecia areata, totalis or universalis.

Described time point: patch test 1, 2 weeks after DPC sensitization. Treatment denoted: therapeutic diphenylcyclopropenone sensitization with weekly scalp DPC. The receptor was derived from an older woman with alopecia areata. Some clones in this sample may be carry-over from other donors' samples. This rearrangement joins TRBV29-1 to TRBJ2-5; tentatively, D is TRBD1 or TRBD2 (5 bases each). The sample in question was whole blood, obtained in connection with sensitization to the hapten diphenylcyclopropenone (DPC). CDR3 sequence (DNA): TGCAGCGTTGAAAGGGGAGAGCAAGAGACCCAGTACTTC. It is translated as CSVERGEQETQYF.